This TCR beta chain is from a study of CD8+ T cells in alopecia areata. Findings and limits, study-wide: Normal skin's resident alphabeta T cells are also sequenced in scalp samples.

Once RNA had been extracted, it was reverse transcribed into cDNA to act as the sequencing template. The method was immunoSEQ multiplex PCR; TCRdb's version includes in-frame clones alone and lacks a portion of them. This table holds approximately 89,000 clones, about 53% found once. The CDR3 consists of 15 residues. Germline V gives CDR1 LGHNA, CDR2 YSLEER. Trimming removed 0 bases at V and 0 bases at J, with 9 bases between. Peripheral blood and lesional scalp punch biopsies were taken from alopecia areata patients. PBMCs served as the source from which CD4+ and CD8+ T cells were sorted. On this clone itself: Its antigen is currently unknown.

Sequenced sample: NKG2D-high CD8+ T cells sorted from blood. The V call is TRBV4-3, the J call TRBJ2-7, with D unclear. The TCR sequence derives from a human donor with alopecia areata. The CDR3 here is CASSQDVSSSYEQYF. The CDR3 nucleotides are TGCGCCAGCAGCCAAGACGTTAGCAGCTCCTACGAGCAGTACTTC.